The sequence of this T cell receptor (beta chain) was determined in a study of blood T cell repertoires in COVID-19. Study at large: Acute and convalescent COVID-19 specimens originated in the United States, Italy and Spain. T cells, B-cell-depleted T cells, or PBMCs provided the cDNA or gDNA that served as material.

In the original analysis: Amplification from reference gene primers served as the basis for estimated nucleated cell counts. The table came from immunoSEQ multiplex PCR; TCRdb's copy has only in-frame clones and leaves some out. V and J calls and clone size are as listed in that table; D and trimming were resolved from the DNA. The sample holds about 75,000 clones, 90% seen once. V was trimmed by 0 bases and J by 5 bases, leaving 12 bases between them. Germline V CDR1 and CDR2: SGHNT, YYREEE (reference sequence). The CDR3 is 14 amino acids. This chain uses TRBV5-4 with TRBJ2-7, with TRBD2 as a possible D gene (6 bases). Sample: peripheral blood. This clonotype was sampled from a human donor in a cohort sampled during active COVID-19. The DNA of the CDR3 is TGTGCCAGCAGCTTGGCGACTAGTAGCCACGAGCAGTACTTC. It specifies CASSLATSSHEQYF.